The 8 T cell receptor beta chains reported below all come from one sample, sequenced in a study of T cell responses to AZD1222 COVID-19 vaccine. The data were produced by immunoSEQ multiplex PCR, yet TCRdb's version contains in-frame clones alone and is incomplete. The table includes some 170,000 clones, roughly nine tenths detected once. The specimen comprised peripheral blood, sampled on day 0 of AZD1222 vaccination. The source is an adult in good health.

In DNA form, the CDR3 reads TGTGCCAGCGGGCGTGCACTAGCCCAAGAGACCCAGTACTTC. This gives the protein CASGRALAQETQYF. The chain uses TRBV2 and TRBJ2-5; D is possibly TRBD2 (6 bases). CDR3 length: 14 amino acids. The germline V gene encodes CDR1 SNHLY and CDR2 FYNNEI. V shed 8 bases and J shed 1 base, with 14 bases lying between them.

This clone showed up just once. This chain links TRBV11-2 with TRBJ1-2, with 8 bases matching TRBD1. Trimming at V came to 5 bases and at J to 5 bases, leaving 4 bases not matched to a gene. The CDR3 has 13 amino acids. Germline lookup yields CDR1 SGHAT and CDR2 FQNNGV. The CDR3 protein is CASSIGTGYGYTF. The CDR3 DNA sequence: TGTGCCAGCAGCATAGGGACAGGATATGGCTACACCTTC.

The chain combines TRBV9 with TRBJ1-2; D is ambiguous. The CDR3 runs to 14 residues. The V end lost 6 bases, the J end lost 1 base, and 13 bases lay between the germline ends. CDR1 and CDR2 (germline): SGDLS, YYNGEE. Here the CDR3 DNA reads TGTGCCAGCACCCCAGGCCCTCTTAACTATGGCTACACCTTC. This codes for CASTPGPLNYGYTF.

The V and J genes are TRBV5-5 and TRBJ2-7, with TRBD1 matching 8 bases. The CDR3 covers 20 residues. V shed 2 bases and J 2 bases; nucleotides not matched to a gene: 21. Per germline, CDR1 SGHKS and CDR2 YYEKEE (reference sequence). The CDR3 nucleotides read TGTGCCAGCAGCTTAATCCAGGGGGCTTTTTACGACCCGAGAACCTACGAGCAGTACTTC. Protein product: CASSLIQGAFYDPRTYEQYF.

This chain connects TRBV7-9 to TRBJ1-2, with TRBD1 matching over 12 bases. The junction had 6 bases not matched to a gene; V was cut back by 1 base and J by 6 bases. Germline V gene lookup returns CDR1 SEHNR and CDR2 FQNEAQ (reference sequence). The CDR3 length is 16 residues. The CDR3 here is CASSLVGTGGSDGYTF. The CDR3 DNA follows: TGTGCCAGCAGCTTAGTAGGGACAGGGGGCTCGGATGGCTACACCTTC.

The chain is built from TRBV19 and TRBJ1-5, with 8 nucleotides matching TRBD1. From germline, CDR1 is LNHDA and CDR2 SQIVND (reference sequence). Trimming cost V 3 bases and J 6 bases; bases outside gene matches: 10. This CDR3 is 16 amino acids long. The CDR3 sequence is CASSILGQGAGQPQHF. CDR3 coding DNA: TGTGCCAGTAGTATTTTGGGCCAGGGGGCTGGTCAGCCCCAGCATTTT.

V usage is TRBV29-1 and J usage is TRBJ2-4; the D gene is possibly TRBD2 (5 bases). V shed 6 bases and J shed 5 bases, with 8 bases lying between them. Germline loops: CDR1 SQVTM, CDR2 ANQGSEA. The CDR3 extends over 11 amino acids. Here the CDR3 reads CSVDYQNIQYF. CDR3 DNA sequence: TGCAGCGTCGACTACCAAAACATTCAGTACTTC.

This chain connects TRBV19 to TRBJ1-3; D remains ambiguous. Trimming took 1 base from V and 0 from J, leaving 19 bases between them. The CDR3 runs to 19 residues. Per the germline V gene, CDR1 is LNHDA and CDR2 is SQIVND (reference sequence). The CDR3 nucleotides are TGTGCCAGTAGTATAGGATCCCCGGCTTCAAGGCCCTCTGGAAACACCATATATTTT. This translates into CASSIGSPASRPSGNTIYF.